These 21 T cell receptor beta chains were all obtained from the same sample, sequenced in a study of T cells in Graves' hyperthyroidism and ophthalmopathy. Researchers amplified the TCR beta CDR3 regions from RNA transcripts. A first-round RT-PCR of the TCR CDR3 used the HTBI primer set. One entry per CDR3 protein results from TCRdb running MiXCR on the multiplex PCR reads. The sample consists of 200,000 to 250,000 distinct CDR3 sequences, less than 20% of them appearing once. Sequenced material: blood. Receptors were obtained from a woman younger than 35 with Graves' ophthalmopathy.

The V and J genes are TRBV19 and TRBJ2-1; 12 bases align to TRBD2. V gave up 3 bases and J gave up 7 bases; unmatched junction bases: 10. The CDR3 consists of 17 residues. Germline CDR1 is LNHDA and CDR2 is SQIVND (reference sequence). CDR3 nucleotides: TGTGCCAGTAGTATTCCTACTAGCGGGGGGTCCGGGAATGAGCAGTTCTTC. It encodes CASSIPTSGGSGNEQFF. Full variable domain (missing parts from reference TRBV19 and TRBJ2-1): DGGITQSPKYLFRKEGQNVTLSCEQNLNHDAMYWYRQDPGQGLRLIYYSQIVNDFQKGDIAEGYSVSREKKESFPLTVTSAQKNPTAFYLCASSIPTSGGSGNEQFFGPGTRLTVL.

This clonotype was observed many times. The chain carries TRBV28 and TRBJ2-7; D call uncertain. CDR1 and CDR2 (germline): MDHEN, SYDVKM. This CDR3 contains 11 residues. Trimming removed 5 bases from V and 7 bases from J, with 9 bases in between. The DNA of the CDR3 is TGTGCCAGCAGTACCCAGATGGAGCAGTACTTC. It is translated as CASSTQMEQYF. The full variable domain, with the rest looked up from reference TRBV28 and TRBJ2-7, is DVKVTQSSRYLVKRTGEKVFLECVQDMDHENMFWYRQDPGLGLRLIYFSYDVKMKEKGDIPEGYSVSREKKERFSLILESASTNQTSMYLCASSTQMEQYFGPGTRLTVT.

This clonotype was counted at least ten times. The chain couples TRBV6-1 to TRBJ2-7; the D call may be TRBD1 or TRBD2 (5 bases each). Trimming pared 5 bases from V and 3 bases from J, leaving 14 bases between. Per the germline V gene, CDR1 is MNHNS and CDR2 is SASEGT. The CDR3 consists of 14 residues. CDR3 nucleotide sequence: TGTGCCAGCAGTTTACGGGACGGATACTACGAGCAGTACTTC. It codes for CASSLRDGYYEQYF.

This clonotype was counted ten times or more. This sequence joins TRBV6-1 and TRBJ2-1; 9 nucleotides agree with TRBD2. The CDR3 totals 14 residues. Trimming cost V 5 bases and J 6 bases; bases outside gene matches: 5. Per germline, CDR1 MNHNS and CDR2 SASEGT. Here the CDR3 DNA reads TGTGCCAGCAGTTTCGCGGGAGGGCCCAATGAGCAGTTCTTC. Protein product: CASSFAGGPNEQFF.

There are many counts of this clonotype. The chain couples TRBV28 to TRBJ1-1; 7 bases are a match to TRBD1. Germline trimming cut 3 bases from V and 5 bases from J; bases unmatched to any gene: 3. Looked up from germline, CDR1 is MDHEN and CDR2 is SYDVKM. The CDR3 consists of 13 residues. This CDR3 is CASSFDRATEAFF. CDR3 coding DNA: TGTGCCAGCAGTTTTGACAGGGCGACTGAAGCTTTCTTT. The full variable domain, its missing parts supplied by reference TRBV28 and TRBJ1-1, is DVKVTQSSRYLVKRTGEKVFLECVQDMDHENMFWYRQDPGLGLRLIYFSYDVKMKEKGDIPEGYSVSREKKERFSLILESASTNQTSMYLCASSFDRATEAFFGQGTRLTVV.

This clonotype was counted at least ten times. The gene calls are TRBV15 and TRBJ2-2, with 9 positions matching TRBD1. J lost 0 bases, V lost 4 bases, and 15 bases had no gene match. This CDR3 region has 20 residues. CDR1 LNHNV and CDR2 YYDKDF come from the germline V gene (reference sequence). CDR3 loop: CATSTQDRGGFVPNTGELFF. CDR3 bases: TGTGCCACCAGCACCCAGGACAGGGGAGGGTTTGTACCGAACACCGGGGAGCTGTTTTTT.

This clonotype was counted ten times or more. The chain is built from TRBV6-1 and TRBJ1-2; unclear D gene. The CDR3 runs to 11 residues. Germline V lookup: CDR1 MNHNS, CDR2 SASEGT. Trimming removed 7 bases at V and 8 bases at J, with 11 bases between. The CDR3: CASIREGGYTF. In DNA, the CDR3 is TGTGCCAGCATCCGGGAAGGAGGCTACACCTTC.

Remarks on this clonotype: A read error may produce the germline difference seen at one junction end. This chain uses TRBV20-1 with TRBJ1-1; the match to TRBD1 covers 7 bases. The CDR3 is made up of 16 amino acids. The germline gives CDR1 DFQATT, CDR2 SNEGSKA (reference sequence). Written as DNA, the CDR3 is TGCAGTGCTAGGTCCCGGGACAGCTTACTGAACATTGAAGCTTTCTTT. It codes for CSARSRDSLLNIEAFF.

This clonotype has a count of ten or more. The J gene is TRBJ1-5, the V gene TRBV12-3 or TRBV12-4; 9 nucleotides agree with TRBD1. This CDR3 comprises 16 residues. V trimming: 4 bases; J trimming: 0 bases; junction bases outside the gene matches: 4. DNA of the CDR3: TGTGCCAGCAGTTCCGGGACAGGGTTTAGCAATCAGCCCCAGCATTTT. This encodes CASSSGTGFSNQPQHF.

In its sample, this clonotype was seen many times. The gene calls are TRBV9 and TRBJ1-4, with D maybe TRBD1 (5 bases). The CDR3 is made up of 14 amino acids. V lost 2 bases and J 4 bases, leaving 9 bases between the germline ends. Germline CDR1 reads SGDLS; CDR2 reads YYNGEE. The CDR3, as DNA: TGTGCCAGCAGCGTGTGGGGGGATAATGAAAAACTGTTTTTT. It codes for CASSVWGDNEKLFF.

This clonotype was counted many times. The V call is TRBV4-3, the J call TRBJ1-5, with D maybe TRBD1 (5 bases). Germline CDR1 and CDR2: LGHNA and YSLEER. V lost 1 base and J 4 bases, leaving 11 bases between the germline ends. The CDR3 sequence is 15 residues long. As DNA, the CDR3 is TGCGCCAGCAGCCAAGTCTTTGCAGGGAATCAGCCCCAGCATTTT. As protein: CASSQVFAGNQPQHF.

This clonotype was counted many times. The chain joins TRBV28 to TRBJ2-7; D is perhaps TRBD1 (5 bases). V was clipped by 1 base and J by 0 bases, with 10 bases between them. Germline CDR1 MDHEN, CDR2 SYDVKM. CDR3 length equals 15 residues. The CDR3 here is CASSLFYRSSYEQYF. In DNA, the CDR3 is TGTGCCAGCAGTTTATTCTACAGGAGCTCCTACGAGCAGTACTTC.

This clonotype was detected only a few times. The chain has TRBV11-2 and TRBJ2-3; 10 nucleotides agree with TRBD2. CDR1 and CDR2 (germline): SGHAT, FQNNGV. The CDR3 has 18 amino acids. The V gene end was trimmed by 0 bases and the J gene end by 1 base; junction bases not matched to a gene: 7. Here the CDR3 reads CASSLDPLLAGGTDTQYF. The CDR3 nucleotides are TGTGCCAGCAGCTTAGACCCCCTCCTAGCGGGGGGCACAGATACGCAGTATTTT.

The V call is TRBV12-3 or TRBV12-4, the J call TRBJ2-7, with TRBD2 identical over 8 bases. The CDR3 loop spans 16 amino acids. With 1 base clipped from V and 1 base from J, the junction kept 6 bases outside the gene matches. CDR3 loop: CASSLVSSGGSYEQYF. The CDR3 nucleotides read TGTGCCAGCAGTTTAGTGTCCAGCGGGGGATCCTACGAGCAGTACTTC.

This chain uses TRBV4-3 with TRBJ2-1; 12 bases are shared with TRBD2. CDR1 and CDR2 from the germline V gene are LGHNA and YSLEER. V lost 0 bases to trimming and J lost 3 bases; unmatched junction nucleotides: 6. The CDR3 runs to 18 residues. The CDR3 sequence: CASSQEPLAGGLYNEQFF. The CDR3, as DNA: TGCGCCAGCAGCCAAGAACCCCTAGCGGGAGGGCTCTACAATGAGCAGTTCTTC.

In this sample, this clonotype turned up many times. The chain combines TRBV11-2 with TRBJ2-3, with 11 bases matching TRBD2. V dropped 1 base and J dropped 8; count of bases not matched to a gene: 17. Per the germline V gene, CDR1 is SGHAT and CDR2 is FQNNGV. The CDR3 loop spans 19 amino acids. CDR3: CASSLGGVLGTSGRVTQYF. In nucleotides, the CDR3 is TGTGCCAGCAGCTTAGGAGGTGTTCTGGGGACTAGCGGAAGAGTTACGCAGTATTTT. Complete variable domain (other parts from reference TRBV11-2 and TRBJ2-3): EAGVAQSPRYKIIEKRQSVAFWCNPISGHATLYWYQQILGQGPKLLIQFQNNGVVDDSQLPKDRFSAERLKGVDSTLKIQPAKLEDSAVYLCASSLGGVLGTSGRVTQYFGPGTRLTVL.

Ten or more counts support this clonotype. The V gene is TRBV13, the J gene TRBJ1-6; D gene ambiguous. V gave up 5 bases and J gave up 14 bases, with 16 bases separating them. Germline V gene sequence: CDR1 PRHDT, CDR2 FYEKMQ (reference sequence). The CDR3 covers 13 residues. CDR3 sequence reads: CASSPSLSISLHF. The CDR3 DNA follows: TGTGCCAGCAGCCCCAGCCTAAGTATATCCCTCCACTTT.

This clonotype was found many times. The chain links TRBV10-3 to TRBJ2-1, with D maybe TRBD2 (6 bases). The V end lost 4 bases, the J end lost 4 bases, and 11 bases lay between the germline ends. Germline CDR1 and CDR2: ENHRY and SYGVKD. The CDR3 has 14 residues. CDR3 sequence reads: CAISGGLDYNEQFF. DNA for the CDR3: TGTGCCATCAGTGGGGGACTGGATTACAATGAGCAGTTCTTC.

This clonotype was seen at least ten times. The chain uses TRBV30 and TRBJ2-7, with D uncertain. Germline V gives CDR1 GTSNPN, CDR2 SVGIG (reference sequence). V shed 0 bases and J shed 2 bases, with 11 bases lying between them. The CDR3 consists of 14 residues. DNA of the CDR3: TGTGCCTGGAGTGTACCGCGGCGTCCCTACGAGCAGTACTTC. This sequence encodes CAWSVPRRPYEQYF.

In this sample, this clonotype turned up many times. V and J are TRBV28 and TRBJ2-3; 9 nucleotides line up with TRBD2. Germline CDR1 reads MDHEN; CDR2 reads SYDVKM. J lost 2 bases, V lost 5 bases, and 8 bases had no gene match. The CDR3 sequence is 16 residues long. In DNA form, the CDR3 reads TGTGCCAGCAGTCTCCAAGCGGGGGGTTACACAGATACGCAGTATTTT. Protein product: CASSLQAGGYTDTQYF.

The J gene is TRBJ1-1, the V gene TRBV7-9; TRBD1 is a possible D gene (5 bases). The germline V gene has CDR1 SEHNR and CDR2 FQNEAQ (reference sequence). CDR3 length: 15 amino acids. V dropped 7 bases and J dropped 5 bases, with 20 bases sitting between them. This CDR3 reads CASNTGAGSLTEAFF. CDR3 DNA: TGTGCCAGCAACACCGGGGCGGGCTCGTTGACTGAAGCTTTCTTT.